Following are 26 T cell receptor beta chains from one sample sequenced in a study of human T cells and chemical hapten exposure. Using its own MiXCR run on the RACE reads, TCRdb lists one record per CDR3 protein. The sample shows about 340,000 distinct CDR3 sequences, approximately 6.3% of them seen only once. The time point denotes: patch test 1, 2 weeks after DPC sensitization. Treatment in this sample: therapeutic diphenylcyclopropenone sensitization with weekly scalp DPC. This material consisted of whole blood, taken in connection with sensitization to the hapten diphenylcyclopropenone (DPC). The receptor source for this set is a woman between 18 and 29 years old with alopecia areata. Some clones in this sample may be carry-over from other donors' samples.

This clonotype occurred a few times. The chain recombines TRBV5-1 with TRBJ1-2; 8 positions agree with TRBD1. Germline lookup yields CDR1 SGHRS and CDR2 YFSETQ. V gave up 4 bases and J gave up 1 base; unmatched junction bases: 3. This CDR3 has 14 residues. CDR3: CASSRGQDNYGYTF. The CDR3 nucleotides are TGCGCCAGCAGCCGGGGACAGGATAACTATGGCTACACCTTC.

This clonotype appeared a few times. The chain is built from TRBV7-9 and TRBJ1-2; no firm D call. Germline-derived CDR1 and CDR2 are SEHNR and FQNEAQ (reference sequence). Trimming removed 7 bases from V and 0 bases from J, with 12 bases in between. The CDR3 loop spans 14 amino acids. DNA for the CDR3: TGTGCCAGCAACGCAGATCCCTCTAACTATGGCTACACCTTC. This gives the protein CASNADPSNYGYTF.

This clonotype was counted only a few times. The chain couples TRBV4-2 to TRBJ1-5; D ambiguous. V was trimmed by 4 bases and J by 0 bases, leaving 10 bases between them. Germline V lookup: CDR1 LGHNA, CDR2 YNFKEQ. CDR3 size: 15 residues. CDR3 residues: CASSRSASSNQPQHF. CDR3 nucleotide sequence: TGTGCCAGCAGCCGGAGCGCAAGTAGCAATCAGCCCCAGCATTTT.

Concerning this clonotype: A much bigger clone sits one base away, suggesting this may be a read error. The CDR3 sequence: CASSDGYEQYF. As DNA, the CDR3 is TGTGCCAGCAGTGACGGCTACGAGCAGTACTTC. The V and J genes are TRBV6-4 and TRBJ2-7, with unresolved D. The CDR3 covers 11 residues. Per germline, CDR1 MRHNA and CDR2 SNTAGT. Trimming cost V 2 bases and J 3 bases, with 2 bases left between them.

In its sample, this clonotype was seen a few times. CDR3 loop: CSARTAGANVLTF. The CDR3 region has the DNA TGCAGTGCAAGGACCGCTGGGGCCAACGTCCTGACTTTC. V is TRBV20-1 and J is TRBJ2-6; D gene ambiguous. Germline CDR1 DFQATT, CDR2 SNEGSKA (reference sequence). The germline V and J ends were trimmed by 6 bases and 2 bases, with 8 bases remaining between them. This CDR3 has 13 amino acids.

The sample holds many counts of this clonotype. The V and J genes are TRBV12-3 or TRBV12-4 and TRBJ2-3; D gene ambiguous. CDR3 size: 14 residues. Deletions cut 4 bases from V and 8 bases from J, with 16 bases between. CDR3: CASSSLPDLSTQYF. The CDR3 DNA is TGTGCCAGCAGTTCGCTACCAGATCTGAGTACGCAGTATTTT.

There are a few counts of this clonotype. The V gene is TRBV12-3 or TRBV12-4, the J gene TRBJ1-3, with D hard to call. With 0 bases removed from V and 4 bases from J, the gap between germline ends came to 16 bases. CDR3 length: 17 amino acids. The CDR3: CASSLALTPGTGNTIYF. For the CDR3, the DNA is TGTGCCAGCAGTTTAGCGCTAACTCCGGGAACAGGAAACACCATATATTTT.

This clonotype showed up many times. The genes are TRBV5-4 and TRBJ2-7; the D gene is possibly TRBD2 (6 bases). CDR1 SGHNT and CDR2 YYREEE come from the germline V gene (reference sequence). V lost 3 bases and J lost 4, with 23 bases in between. The CDR3 runs to 17 residues. The CDR3: CASSSALGTPREYEQYF. The CDR3 DNA follows: TGTGCCAGCAGCTCCGCGCTCGGGACTCCCAGGGAATACGAGCAGTACTTC.

This clonotype was seen a handful of times. V gene TRBV5-1 combines with J gene TRBJ2-6; D gene unclear. CDR3 length equals 15 residues. V shed 3 bases and J shed 1 base, with 8 bases lying between them. The germline CDR1 and CDR2 sequences are SGHRS and YFSETQ. The DNA of the CDR3 is TGCGCCAGCAGCTCGACACCGTCTGGGGCCAACGTCCTGACTTTC. Translation gives CASSSTPSGANVLTF.

This chain uses TRBV6-5 with TRBJ2-7; TRBD1 matches at 9 bases. CDR3 length: 13 residues. Per germline, CDR1 MNHEY and CDR2 SVGAGI. With 6 bases clipped from V and 12 bases from J, the junction kept 12 bases outside the gene matches. CDR3 sequence reads: CASSSRDREVRYF. CDR3 nucleotide sequence: TGTGCCAGCAGCTCCCGGGACAGGGAGGTTCGGTACTTC.

This clonotype came up many times. The chain joins TRBV29-1 to TRBJ2-2, with D unclear. The CDR3 spans 12 residues. Looked up from germline, CDR1 is SQVTM and CDR2 is ANQGSEA. Trimming took 5 bases from V and 1 from J, leaving 5 bases between them. CDR3 in amino acids: CSVSGNTGELFF. The CDR3, as DNA: TGCAGCGTTTCAGGGAACACCGGGGAGCTGTTTTTT.

To note about this clonotype: A much larger clone sits a single nucleotide away, making a read error possible. J is TRBJ2-4 and V is TRBV7-2; possible D gene TRBD1, 6 bases. The CDR3 spans 16 residues. Germline CDR1 is SGHTA and CDR2 is FQGNSA. Trimming removed 0 bases at V and 3 bases at J, with 12 bases between. The CDR3 DNA follows: TGTGCCAGCAGCTTAGCTGGGGGCGGATTCAAAAACATTCAGTACTTC. Encoded protein: CASSLAGGGFKNIQYF.

The J gene is TRBJ1-1, the V gene TRBV5-4; TRBD1 matches 10 bases. V gave up 4 bases and J gave up 1 base; unmatched junction bases: 13. Germline assignment: CDR1 SGHNT and CDR2 YYREEE (reference sequence). This CDR3 region has 18 residues. CDR3 sequence reads: CASSPVGTGEFWNTEAFF. CDR3 sequence (DNA): TGTGCCAGCAGCCCCGTCGGGACAGGGGAGTTTTGGAACACTGAAGCTTTCTTT.

Notes on this clonotype: The conserved closing phenylalanine or tryptophan is absent in this CDR3, likely reflecting a read error. J is TRBJ1-1 and V is TRBV6-1, with 7 bases lining up with TRBD1. Unmatched junction bases numbered 8, after V lost 11 bases and J lost 5 bases. There are 12 residues in the CDR3. Germline assignment: CDR1 MNHNS and CDR2 SASEGT. CDR3 nucleotide sequence: TGTGCCGGCGGACAGGTGGAAACTGAAGCTTTCCTT. This codes for CAGGQVETEAFL.

This clonotype showed up just a few times. The V call is TRBV27, the J call TRBJ2-7; 7 nucleotides agree with TRBD1. V shed 6 bases, J shed 2 bases, and the junction held 10 bases outside the gene matches. The CDR3 length is 15 residues. Per germline, CDR1 MNHEY and CDR2 SMNVEV (reference sequence). The CDR3: CASSRKQGFTYEQYF. DNA of the CDR3: TGTGCCAGCAGCCGAAAACAGGGGTTTACCTACGAGCAGTACTTC.

This clonotype was recorded many times. The chain couples TRBV24-1 to TRBJ1-5; no clear D. CDR1 KGHDR and CDR2 SFDVKD come from the germline V gene. The CDR3 is 14 residues long. Trimming removed 5 bases at V and 1 base at J, with 8 bases between. The CDR3 DNA follows: TGTGCCACCAGTGCGCCACGGAGCAATCAGCCCCAGCATTTT. As protein: CATSAPRSNQPQHF.

This clonotype occurred a few times. The chain carries TRBV7-2 and TRBJ2-7, with TRBD2 matching over 13 bases. The CDR3 extends over 17 amino acids. The V gene end was trimmed by 0 bases and the J gene end by 7 bases; junction bases not matched to a gene: 9. Germline V lookup: CDR1 SGHTA, CDR2 FQGNSA. CDR3 amino acids: CASSLATSGGPRGEQYF. CDR3 nucleotide sequence: TGTGCCAGCAGCTTAGCGACTAGCGGGGGGCCTAGAGGGGAGCAGTACTTC. The complete variable domain, with remaining parts taken from reference TRBV7-2 and TRBJ2-7, reads GAGVSQSPSNKVTEKGKDVELRCDPISGHTALYWYRQSLGQGLEFLIYFQGNSAPDKSGLPSDRFSAERTGGSVSTLTIQRTQQEDSAVYLCASSLATSGGPRGEQYFGPGTRLTVT.

The chain is built from TRBV2 and TRBJ1-6; tentatively, D is TRBD1 (5 bases). Germline V gene sequence: CDR1 SNHLY, CDR2 FYNNEI. CDR3 length: 16 residues. V gave up 7 bases and J gave up 0 bases, with 13 bases separating them. CDR3 in DNA: TGTGCCAGCATAGAGGGACGGAGCTCCTATAATTCACCCCTCCACTTT. It is translated as CASIEGRSSYNSPLHF.

Many counts were recorded for this clonotype. V is TRBV29-1 and J is TRBJ2-7, with D tentatively TRBD1 (5 bases). The V and J ends lost 6 bases and 2 bases respectively, with 14 bases between them. Per germline, CDR1 SQVTM and CDR2 ANQGSEA. This CDR3 contains 13 residues. The CDR3 DNA sequence: TGCAGCGTGGAACAGGCCTCTCCCTACGAGCAGTACTTC. Amino acid sequence: CSVEQASPYEQYF.

This clonotype was seen many times. A junction boundary mismatches the germline segment, possibly from a read error. The chain couples TRBV10-3 to TRBJ2-3, with 10 bases identical to TRBD2. The germline CDR1 and CDR2 sequences are ENHRY and SYGVKD. The CDR3 contains 14 residues. CDR3 amino acids: CAISESSAGLAVKF. Written as DNA, the CDR3 is TGTGCCATCAGTGAGTCGTCAGCAGGACTAGCGGTGAAATTT.

The V and J genes are TRBV20-1 and TRBJ1-1; D unclear. The CDR3 has 16 amino acids. CDR1 and CDR2 (germline): DFQATT, SNEGSKA (reference sequence). V lost 3 bases to trimming and J lost 1 base, with 18 bases between them. The CDR3 loop reads CSASSYSGRWNTEAFF. Here the CDR3 DNA reads TGCAGTGCTAGTTCATATTCCGGAAGGTGGAACACTGAAGCTTTCTTT.

This clonotype was counted a few times. This rearrangement joins TRBV6-5 to TRBJ1-5; no reliable D call. From germline, CDR1 is MNHEY and CDR2 SVGAGI. V gave up 2 bases and J gave up 2 bases, with 10 bases separating them. This CDR3 has 15 residues. CDR3: CASSYKFGGNQPQHF. The CDR3 DNA reads TGTGCCAGCAGTTACAAGTTCGGAGGCAATCAGCCCCAGCATTTT.

A few counts support this clonotype. The chain combines TRBV20-1 with TRBJ1-5; 7 bases map to TRBD1. V lost 5 bases and J lost 6; bases outside the gene matches: 13. The CDR3 consists of 15 residues. Germline lookup yields CDR1 DFQATT and CDR2 SNEGSKA (reference sequence). CDR3 residues: CSAFLGTDRFQPQHF. The CDR3, as DNA: TGCAGTGCTTTTCTCGGGACAGACAGATTTCAGCCCCAGCATTTT.

This clonotype was counted between two and nine times. CDR3 residues: CASSYVQGGNEQFF. The CDR3 nucleotides read TGTGCCAGCAGTTACGTCCAGGGGGGTAACGAGCAGTTCTTC. The V gene is TRBV6-2 or TRBV6-3, the J gene TRBJ2-1; TRBD1 might be the D (7 bases). The V gene lost 2 bases and the J gene lost 10 bases, with 15 bases spanning the gap. In germline, CDR1 is MNHEY, CDR2 SVGEGT. CDR3 size: 14 residues.

The chain recombines TRBV9 with TRBJ1-1; TRBD1 might be the D (5 bases). This CDR3 has 13 amino acids. Per germline, CDR1 SGDLS and CDR2 YYNGEE. Trimming took 7 bases from V and 0 from J, leaving 10 bases between them. The CDR3 region has the DNA TGTGCCAGCCAGGGAGCCATGAACACTGAAGCTTTCTTT. Residues: CASQGAMNTEAFF. Together with reference TRBV9 and TRBJ1-1, the CDR3 gives the full variable domain: DSGVTQTPKHLITATGQRVTLRCSPRSGDLSVYWYQQSLDQGLQFLIQYYNGEERAKGNILERFSAQQFPDLHSELNLSSLELGDSALYFCASQGAMNTEAFFGQGTRLTVV.

Ten or more counts support this clonotype. The CDR3 sequence: CASRPPGQGMNTEAFF. The CDR3 nucleotides are TGTGCCAGCAGACCGCCGGGACAGGGGATGAACACTGAAGCTTTCTTT. V usage is TRBV6-6 and J usage is TRBJ1-1; 10 bases are shared with TRBD1. The CDR3 spans 16 residues. The ends lost 6 bases at V and 0 bases at J; junction bases unmatched: 7. Germline assignment: CDR1 MNHNY and CDR2 SVGAGI (reference sequence).